This is a list of T cell receptor beta chains from one sample in a study of shared clonotypes between healthy human individuals. Produced via immunoSEQ multiplex PCR; TCRdb's table is partial and in-frame only. The data hold around 700,000 clones, with around 90% observed a single time. Sample: naive CD8+ T cells sorted from blood. These receptors came from a man aged 30-40 years in good health. Both conserved end residues are part of each CDR3. Fields, in order: J gene, D gene, V gene, clone size, CDR3 protein, CDR3 DNA. The D gene is left open where the match is weak. Some rows have no size entry. The others give once, few or many, or a class for an expanded clone.

j_call: TRBJ2-4; d_call: .; v_call: TRBV21-1; clone_size: .; cdr3_aa: CASSTRQGRSRAKNIQYF; cdr3_nt: TGTGCCAGCAGCACCAGACAGGGCCGTTCCAGAGCCAAAAACATTCAGTACTTC
j_call: TRBJ1-1; d_call: .; v_call: TRBV5-6; clone_size: few; cdr3_aa: CASSLEQMSTEAFF; cdr3_nt: TGTGCCAGCAGCTTGGAACAGATGAGCACTGAAGCTTTCTTT
j_call: TRBJ2-1; d_call: TRBD2; v_call: TRBV25-1; clone_size: .; cdr3_aa: CAVTNRSVEGGRADEQFF; cdr3_nt: TGTGCAGTTACAAACCGTTCGGTCGAGGGCGGGAGGGCGGATGAGCAGTTCTTC
j_call: TRBJ2-3; d_call: TRBD2; v_call: TRBV7-2; clone_size: .; cdr3_aa: CAMGLAETDTQYF; cdr3_nt: TGTGCCATGGGGCTAGCGGAGACAGATACGCAGTATTTT
j_call: TRBJ2-5; d_call: .; v_call: TRBV27; clone_size: .; cdr3_aa: CASSPNTMAETQYF; cdr3_nt: TGTGCCAGCAGTCCCAACACGATGGCAGAGACCCAGTACTTC
j_call: TRBJ2-7; d_call: .; v_call: TRBV18; clone_size: .; cdr3_aa: CASSPPYPSYEQYF; cdr3_nt: TGTGCCAGCTCACCACCGTACCCTTCCTACGAGCAGTACTTC
j_call: TRBJ1-4; d_call: .; v_call: TRBV15; clone_size: .; cdr3_aa: CATSRGEDNEKLFF; cdr3_nt: TGTGCCACCAGCAGAGGGGAGGATAATGAAAAACTGTTTTTT
j_call: TRBJ2-3; d_call: .; v_call: TRBV19; clone_size: .; cdr3_aa: CASSRRKASGTDTQYF; cdr3_nt: TGTGCCAGTAGTAGAAGGAAGGCCTCGGGAACAGATACGCAGTATTTT
j_call: TRBJ2-5; d_call: TRBD1; v_call: TRBV11-2; clone_size: once; cdr3_aa: CASSSWTGRETQYF; cdr3_nt: TGTGCCAGCAGCTCCTGGACAGGGCGGGAGACCCAGTACTTC
j_call: TRBJ2-1; d_call: .; v_call: TRBV10-1; clone_size: .; cdr3_aa: CASSESWTSYNEQFF; cdr3_nt: TGCGCCAGCAGTGAGTCTTGGACCTCCTACAATGAGCAGTTCTTC
j_call: TRBJ2-1; d_call: TRBD2; v_call: TRBV11-2; clone_size: .; cdr3_aa: CASSSSGNRNEQFF; cdr3_nt: TGTGCCAGCAGCTCAAGCGGGAATAGAAATGAGCAGTTCTTC
j_call: TRBJ2-1; d_call: TRBD2; v_call: TRBV5-4; clone_size: .; cdr3_aa: CASTLGRESYNEQFF; cdr3_nt: TGTGCCAGCACCCTCGGGCGGGAGTCCTACAATGAGCAGTTCTTC
j_call: TRBJ2-7; d_call: .; v_call: TRBV5-6; clone_size: .; cdr3_aa: CASSLIRSSANSYEQYF; cdr3_nt: TGTGCCAGCAGCTTGATTCGGTCTAGCGCTAACTCCTACGAGCAGTACTTC
j_call: TRBJ1-5; d_call: .; v_call: TRBV7-9; clone_size: .; cdr3_aa: CASSSRWDNQPQHF; cdr3_nt: TGTGCCAGCAGCTCTAGATGGGACAATCAGCCCCAGCATTTT
j_call: TRBJ1-5; d_call: .; v_call: TRBV7-8; clone_size: .; cdr3_aa: CASSPRQGNQPQHF; cdr3_nt: TGTGCCAGCAGCCCACGACAGGGCAATCAGCCCCAGCATTTT
j_call: TRBJ2-7; d_call: .; v_call: TRBV7-9; clone_size: .; cdr3_aa: CASSSPLSASYEQYF; cdr3_nt: TGTGCCAGCAGCTCCCCCCTGAGCGCCTCCTACGAGCAGTACTTC
j_call: TRBJ2-3; d_call: .; v_call: TRBV7-7; clone_size: .; cdr3_aa: CASSLEPTDTQYF; cdr3_nt: TGTGCTAGCAGCTTAGAACCCACAGATACGCAGTATTTT
j_call: TRBJ1-1; d_call: TRBD1; v_call: TRBV12-5; clone_size: .; cdr3_aa: CASGQTGAGTEAFF; cdr3_nt: TGTGCTAGTGGTCAGACAGGGGCTGGGACTGAAGCTTTCTTT
j_call: TRBJ2-4; d_call: TRBD2; v_call: TRBV2; clone_size: .; cdr3_aa: CASSETVGLLGEGQYF; cdr3_nt: TGTGCCAGCAGTGAAACAGTAGGGCTTCTGGGGGAGGGTCAGTACTTC
j_call: TRBJ2-7; d_call: .; v_call: TRBV5-1; clone_size: .; cdr3_aa: CASSLVGNSYEQYF; cdr3_nt: TGCGCCAGCAGCTTGGTAGGGAACTCCTACGAGCAGTACTTC
j_call: TRBJ2-1; d_call: .; v_call: TRBV21-1; clone_size: .; cdr3_aa: CASSRGGVSYNEQFF; cdr3_nt: TGTGCCAGCAGCAGGGGAGGTGTCTCCTACAATGAGCAGTTCTTC
j_call: TRBJ2-3; d_call: .; v_call: TRBV20-1; clone_size: .; cdr3_aa: CSANFLDTQYF; cdr3_nt: TGCAGTGCTAACTTTTTGGATACGCAGTATTTT
j_call: TRBJ2-5; d_call: .; v_call: TRBV7-9; clone_size: .; cdr3_aa: CASSLAWAVQETQYF; cdr3_nt: TGTGCCAGCAGCTTAGCATGGGCGGTCCAAGAGACCCAGTACTTC
j_call: TRBJ2-7; d_call: TRBD2; v_call: TRBV6-5; clone_size: .; cdr3_aa: CASSTSGSEQYF; cdr3_nt: TGTGCCAGCAGTACTAGCGGGAGCGAGCAGTACTTC
j_call: TRBJ1-5; d_call: .; v_call: TRBV6-1; clone_size: .; cdr3_aa: CASSETNGGAYSNQPQHF; cdr3_nt: TGTGCCAGCAGTGAAACTAACGGGGGTGCTTATAGCAATCAGCCCCAGCATTTT
j_call: TRBJ1-3; d_call: .; v_call: TRBV11-2; clone_size: .; cdr3_aa: CASSPHGSGNTIYF; cdr3_nt: TGTGCCAGCAGTCCGCACGGATCTGGAAACACCATATATTTT
j_call: TRBJ1-1; d_call: .; v_call: TRBV6-6; clone_size: .; cdr3_aa: CASSDPRRDEAFF; cdr3_nt: TGTGCCAGCTCCGACCCCCGGAGAGATGAAGCTTTCTTT
j_call: TRBJ2-1; d_call: .; v_call: TRBV9; clone_size: .; cdr3_aa: CASSRSAGTSYNEQFF; cdr3_nt: TGTGCCAGCAGCCGAAGTGCGGGCACTTCCTACAATGAGCAGTTCTTC
j_call: TRBJ2-3; d_call: .; v_call: TRBV10-3; clone_size: .; cdr3_aa: CAISEAGGTDTQYF; cdr3_nt: TGTGCCATCAGTGAGGCAGGGGGCACAGATACGCAGTATTTT
j_call: TRBJ1-1; d_call: .; v_call: TRBV5-1; clone_size: .; cdr3_aa: CASSLDTEAFF; cdr3_nt: TGCGCCAGCAGCTTGGACACTGAAGCTTTCTTT